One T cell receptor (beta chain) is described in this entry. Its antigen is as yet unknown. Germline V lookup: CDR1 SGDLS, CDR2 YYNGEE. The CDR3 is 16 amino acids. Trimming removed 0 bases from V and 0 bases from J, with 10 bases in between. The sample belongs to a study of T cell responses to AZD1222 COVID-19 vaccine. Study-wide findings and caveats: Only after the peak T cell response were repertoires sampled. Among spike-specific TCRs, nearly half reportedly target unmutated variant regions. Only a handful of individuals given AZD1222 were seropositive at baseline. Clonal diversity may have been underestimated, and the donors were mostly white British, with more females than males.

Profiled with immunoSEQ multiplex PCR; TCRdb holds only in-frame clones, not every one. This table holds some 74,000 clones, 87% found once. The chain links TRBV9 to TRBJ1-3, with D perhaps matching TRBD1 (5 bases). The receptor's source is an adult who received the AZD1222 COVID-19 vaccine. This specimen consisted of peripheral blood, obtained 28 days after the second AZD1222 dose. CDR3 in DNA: TGTGCCAGCAGCGTAGAGTCAGGACACTCTGGAAACACCATATATTTT. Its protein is CASSVESGHSGNTIYF. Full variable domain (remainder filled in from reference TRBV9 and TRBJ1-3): DSGVTQTPKHLITATGQRVTLRCSPRSGDLSVYWYQQSLDQGLQFLIQYYNGEERAKGNILERFSAQQFPDLHSELNLSSLELGDSALYFCASSVESGHSGNTIYFGEGSWLTVV.